This T cell receptor (beta chain) was sequenced during a study of shared clonotypes between healthy human individuals. Each subset's genomic DNA was split evenly across several immunoSEQ plates. Using immunoSEQ multiplex PCR, the repertoire was profiled, and TCRdb retains in-frame clones only, with some absent. Seen here are millions of clones, 85% to 95% observed once, and the top ten hold more than 0.95%. Positively selected for CCR7, the CD45RO-negative cells used as naive CD8 cells excluded terminally differentiated effector memory CD45RA+ cells. V lost 0 bases and J lost 5; bases outside the gene matches: 9. From germline, CDR1 is SQVTM and CDR2 ANQGSEA. The CDR3 contains 16 residues.

V is TRBV29-1 and J is TRBJ2-2; 7 bases line up with TRBD1. This receptor was identified in a man between 18 and 35 years old in good health. Material for sequencing was naive CD8+ T cells sorted from blood. Written as DNA, the CDR3 is TGCAGCGTTGAAGATCACCCAGGGGGTCTAACCGGGGAGCTGTTTTTT. Translation gives CSVEDHPGGLTGELFF.